This T cell receptor beta chain stems from a study of T-cell memory formation after mild COVID-19. The CDR3 is 13 residues long. Trimming stripped 2 bases from V and 6 bases from J, with 11 bases between. CDR1 is SGDLS and CDR2 is YYNGEE in the germline V gene. TCRdb called the 5' RACE reads again in MiXCR, with one record for every CDR3 protein. The profile shows about 190,000 distinct CDR3 sequences, more than 9% of them singletons. This clonotype showed up just a few times. The sequenced material came from PBMCs or a T cell subset sorted from them (not recorded which). The rearrangement uses TRBV9 and TRBJ1-1; no clear D. The sequence came from a man younger than 35 who had mild COVID-19 (a few samples of this study predate the infection). Cell type and time point are not known. The CDR3 sequence is CASSVHKVSEAFF. In DNA form, the CDR3 reads TGTGCCAGCAGCGTGCACAAAGTCTCTGAAGCTTTCTTT.